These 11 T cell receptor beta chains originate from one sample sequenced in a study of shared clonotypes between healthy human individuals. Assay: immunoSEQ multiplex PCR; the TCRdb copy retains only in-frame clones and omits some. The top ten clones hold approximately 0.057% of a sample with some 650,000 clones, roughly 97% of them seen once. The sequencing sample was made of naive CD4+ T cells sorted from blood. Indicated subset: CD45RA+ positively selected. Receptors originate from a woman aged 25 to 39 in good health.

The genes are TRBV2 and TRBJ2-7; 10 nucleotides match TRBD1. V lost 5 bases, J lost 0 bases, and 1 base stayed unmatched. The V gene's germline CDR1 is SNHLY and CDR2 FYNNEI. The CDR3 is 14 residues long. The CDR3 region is CASSRTGGSYEQYF. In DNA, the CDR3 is TGTGCCAGCAGTCGGACAGGGGGCTCCTACGAGCAGTACTTC.

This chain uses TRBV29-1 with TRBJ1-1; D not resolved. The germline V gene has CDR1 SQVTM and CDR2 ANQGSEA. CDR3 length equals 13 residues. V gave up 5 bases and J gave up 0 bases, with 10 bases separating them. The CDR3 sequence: CSVRFHMNTEAFF. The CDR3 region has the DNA TGCAGCGTTCGCTTCCACATGAACACTGAAGCTTTCTTT.

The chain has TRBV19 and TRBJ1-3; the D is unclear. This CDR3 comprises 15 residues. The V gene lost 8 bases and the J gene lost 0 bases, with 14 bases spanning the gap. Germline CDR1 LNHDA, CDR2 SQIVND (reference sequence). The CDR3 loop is CASGILRSSGNTIYF. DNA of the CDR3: TGTGCCAGTGGGATTTTGCGGAGCTCTGGAAACACCATATATTTT.

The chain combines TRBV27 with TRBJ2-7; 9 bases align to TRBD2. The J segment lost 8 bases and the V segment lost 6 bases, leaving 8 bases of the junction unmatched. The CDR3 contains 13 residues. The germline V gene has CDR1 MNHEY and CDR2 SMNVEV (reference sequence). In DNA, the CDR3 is TGTGCCAGCAGCCCCATAGCGGGAGTTAAGCAGTACTTC. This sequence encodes CASSPIAGVKQYF.

This chain's CDR3 is CASSRRDRGTYEQYF. The CDR3, as DNA: TGTGCCAGCAGCCGCCGGGACAGGGGCACCTACGAGCAGTACTTC. The genes are TRBV7-9 and TRBJ2-5; 10 bases map to TRBD1. The J call is doubtful: the DNA matches TRBJ2-7 better. Germline CDR1 SEHNR, CDR2 FQNEAQ (reference sequence). This CDR3 region has 15 residues.

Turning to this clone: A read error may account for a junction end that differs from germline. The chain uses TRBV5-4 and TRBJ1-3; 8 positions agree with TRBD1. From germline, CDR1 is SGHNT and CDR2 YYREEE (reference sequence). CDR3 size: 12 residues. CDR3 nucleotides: TGTGCCAGCAGCTTGGCGGGGACAGGATGGGTTTTC. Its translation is CASSLAGTGWVF.

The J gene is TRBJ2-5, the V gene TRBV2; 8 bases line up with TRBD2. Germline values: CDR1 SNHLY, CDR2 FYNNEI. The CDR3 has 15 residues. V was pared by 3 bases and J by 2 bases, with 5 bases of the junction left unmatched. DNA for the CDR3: TGTGCCAGCAGTGACCCCCGGGGGGGGCAAGAGACCCAGTACTTC. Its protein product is CASSDPRGGQETQYF. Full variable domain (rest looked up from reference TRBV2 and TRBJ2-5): EPEVTQTPSHQVTQMGQEVILRCVPISNHLYFYWYRQILGQKVEFLVSFYNNEISEKSEIFDDQFSVERPDGSNFTLKIRSTKLEDSAMYFCASSDPRGGQETQYFGPGTRLLVL.

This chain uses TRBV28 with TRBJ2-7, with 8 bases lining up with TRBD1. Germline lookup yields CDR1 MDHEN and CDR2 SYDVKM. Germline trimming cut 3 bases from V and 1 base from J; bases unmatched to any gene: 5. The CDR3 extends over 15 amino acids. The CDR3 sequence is CASSFDYRGSYEQYF. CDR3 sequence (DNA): TGTGCCAGCAGTTTCGATTACAGGGGGTCCTACGAGCAGTACTTC.

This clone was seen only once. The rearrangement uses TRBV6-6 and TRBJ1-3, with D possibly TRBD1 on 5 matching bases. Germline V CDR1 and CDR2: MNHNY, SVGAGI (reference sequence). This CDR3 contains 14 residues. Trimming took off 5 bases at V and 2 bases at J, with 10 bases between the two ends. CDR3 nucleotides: TGTGCCAGCAGTGCGGGGCAGCCTGGAAACACCATATATTTT. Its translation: CASSAGQPGNTIYF.

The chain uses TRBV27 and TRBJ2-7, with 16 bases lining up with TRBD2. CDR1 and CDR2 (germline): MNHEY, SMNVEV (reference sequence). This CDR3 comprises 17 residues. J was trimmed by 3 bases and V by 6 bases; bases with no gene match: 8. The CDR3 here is CASSSGTSGRVYYEQYF. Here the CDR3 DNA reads TGTGCCAGCAGCTCCGGGACTAGCGGGAGGGTTTACTACGAGCAGTACTTC.

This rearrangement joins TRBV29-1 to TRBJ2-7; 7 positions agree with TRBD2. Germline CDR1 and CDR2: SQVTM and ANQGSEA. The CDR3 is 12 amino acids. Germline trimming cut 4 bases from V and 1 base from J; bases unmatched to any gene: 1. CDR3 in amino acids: CSVGTRSYEQYF. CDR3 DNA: TGCAGCGTTGGGACTAGATCCTACGAGCAGTACTTC.